This TCR beta chain was found in a study of blood T cells in healthy people across ages. Looked up from germline, CDR1 is SGHRS and CDR2 is YFSETQ. V was pared by 0 bases and J by 3 bases, with 0 bases between. CDR3 length: 11 amino acids. Study-wide findings and caveats: Any changes in expanded clonotypes were possibly confounded, as donor CMV status remained unknown. Investigators treated diversity estimates from one million T cells as underestimates.

A sample-barcoded 5' primer and a J-beta primer mix were used in a second PCR of about 7 to 12 cycles. Every cDNA molecule bore a tag from a template-switch adaptor containing 12 random nucleotides. Each sample provided no less than 2.5 million CDR3-containing paired-end reads. Each CDR3 protein gets one entry after TCRdb re-called the 5' RACE reads with MiXCR. The sample shows hundreds of thousands of distinct CDR3 sequences, about 56% of them seen only once. In this sample, this clonotype turned up many times. Its target is unknown. The specimen was blood. This chain joins TRBV5-1 and TRBJ1-1; D not resolved. This TCR was sampled from a man aged 40-49 years in good health. The CDR3: CASSLDTEAFF. The CDR3 DNA reads as TGCGCCAGCAGCTTGGACACTGAAGCTTTCTTT.